This section outlines one T cell receptor (beta chain) sequence together with its context. Antigen: not known. Extraction of around 1.9 micrograms of genomic DNA from cryopreserved PBMCs supplied material for TCR beta libraries. The source of the sample is a study of cytotoxic CD8 clonotypes in ibrutinib-treated CLL. Trimming shortened V by 3 bases and J by 5 bases, and 13 bases separated the two germline ends. Germline loops: CDR1 SGHNT, CDR2 YYREEE (reference sequence). This CDR3 has 14 residues. Study-level findings and limits: Sustained-remission and progressing patients were not sampled at matched times. Public clonotypes, found uncommonly, either contracted or stayed stable on treatment.

Profiling relied on immunoSEQ multiplex PCR, and the TCRdb table lists in-frame clones only, not all of them. The sample consists of roughly 180,000 clones, about 84% of them appearing once. The receptor was derived from a human donor with chronic lymphocytic leukemia. The chain carries TRBV5-4 and TRBJ2-3; D could derive from TRBD1 or TRBD2 (5 bases each). Sequencing used PBMCs, obtained after 24 months of ibrutinib treatment. The CDR3, as DNA: TGTGCCAGCAGCTGGGGACCTGGGGAAGATACGCAGTATTTT. As protein: CASSWGPGEDTQYF. Supplemented by reference TRBV5-4 and TRBJ2-3, the full variable domain reads ETGVTQSPTHLIKTRGQQVTLRCSSQSGHNTVSWYQQALGQGPQFIFQYYREEENGRGNFPPRFSGLQFPNYSSELNVNALELDDSALYLCASSWGPGEDTQYFGPGTRLTVL.